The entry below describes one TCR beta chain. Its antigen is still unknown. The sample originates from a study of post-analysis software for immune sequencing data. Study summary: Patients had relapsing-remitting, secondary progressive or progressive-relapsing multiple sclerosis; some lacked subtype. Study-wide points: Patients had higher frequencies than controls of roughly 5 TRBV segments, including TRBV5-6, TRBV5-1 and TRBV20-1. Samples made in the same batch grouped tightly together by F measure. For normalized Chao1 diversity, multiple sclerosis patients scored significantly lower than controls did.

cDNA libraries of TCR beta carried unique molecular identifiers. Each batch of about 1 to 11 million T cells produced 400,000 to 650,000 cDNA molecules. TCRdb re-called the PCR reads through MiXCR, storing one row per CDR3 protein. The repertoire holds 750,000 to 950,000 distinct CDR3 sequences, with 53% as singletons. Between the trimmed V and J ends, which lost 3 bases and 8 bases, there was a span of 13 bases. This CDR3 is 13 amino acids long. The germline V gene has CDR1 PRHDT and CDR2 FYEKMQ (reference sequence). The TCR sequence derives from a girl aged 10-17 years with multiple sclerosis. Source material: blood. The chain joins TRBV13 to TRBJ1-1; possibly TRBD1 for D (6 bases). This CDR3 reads CASSFPGGVEAFF. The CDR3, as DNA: TGTGCCAGCAGCTTCCCCGGGGGCGTCGAAGCTTTCTTT. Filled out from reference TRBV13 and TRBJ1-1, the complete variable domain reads AAGVIQSPRHLIKEKRETATLKCYPIPRHDTVYWYQQGPGQDPQFLISFYEKMQSDKGSIPDRFSAQQFSDYHSELNMSSLELGDSALYFCASSFPGGVEAFFGQGTRLTVV.